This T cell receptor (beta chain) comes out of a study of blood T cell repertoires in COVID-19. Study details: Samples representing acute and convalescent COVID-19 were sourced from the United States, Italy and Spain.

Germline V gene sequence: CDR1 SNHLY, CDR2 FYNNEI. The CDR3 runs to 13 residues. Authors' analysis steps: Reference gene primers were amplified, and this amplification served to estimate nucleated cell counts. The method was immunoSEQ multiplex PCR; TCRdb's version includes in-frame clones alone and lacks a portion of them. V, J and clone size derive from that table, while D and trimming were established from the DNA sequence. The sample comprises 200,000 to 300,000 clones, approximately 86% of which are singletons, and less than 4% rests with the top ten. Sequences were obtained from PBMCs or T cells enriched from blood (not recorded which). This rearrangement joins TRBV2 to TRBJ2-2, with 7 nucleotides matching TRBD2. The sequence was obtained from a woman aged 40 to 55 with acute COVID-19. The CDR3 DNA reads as TGTGCTTCCAGCGGGGAGAACACCGGGGAGCTGTTTTTT. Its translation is CASSGENTGELFF.